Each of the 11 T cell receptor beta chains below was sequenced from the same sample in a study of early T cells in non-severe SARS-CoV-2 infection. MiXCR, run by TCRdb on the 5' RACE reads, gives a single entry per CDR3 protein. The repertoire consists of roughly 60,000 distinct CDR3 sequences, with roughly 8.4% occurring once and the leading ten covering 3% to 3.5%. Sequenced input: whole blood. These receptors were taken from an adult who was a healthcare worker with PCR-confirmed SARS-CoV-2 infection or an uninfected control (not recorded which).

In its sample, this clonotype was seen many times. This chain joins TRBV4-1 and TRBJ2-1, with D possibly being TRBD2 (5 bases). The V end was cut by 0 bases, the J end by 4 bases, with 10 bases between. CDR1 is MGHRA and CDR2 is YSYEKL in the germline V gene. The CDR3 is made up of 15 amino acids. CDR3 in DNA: TGCGCCAGCAGCCAAGACCGGGGAGTATACAATGAGCAGTTCTTC. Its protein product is CASSQDRGVYNEQFF.

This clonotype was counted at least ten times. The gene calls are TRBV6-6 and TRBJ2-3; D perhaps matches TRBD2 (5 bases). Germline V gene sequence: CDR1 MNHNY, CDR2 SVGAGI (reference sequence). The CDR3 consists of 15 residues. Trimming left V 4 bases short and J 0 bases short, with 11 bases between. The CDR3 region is CASSSRGTSTDTQYF. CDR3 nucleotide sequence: TGTGCCAGCAGTTCACGGGGAACTAGCACAGATACGCAGTATTTT.

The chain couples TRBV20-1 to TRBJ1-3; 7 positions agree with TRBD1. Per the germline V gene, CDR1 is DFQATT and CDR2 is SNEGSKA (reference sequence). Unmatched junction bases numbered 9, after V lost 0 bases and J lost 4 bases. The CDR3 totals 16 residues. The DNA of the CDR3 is TGCAGTGCTAGAGATCGGCGGACAGGTTCAGGAAACACCATATATTTT. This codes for CSARDRRTGSGNTIYF.

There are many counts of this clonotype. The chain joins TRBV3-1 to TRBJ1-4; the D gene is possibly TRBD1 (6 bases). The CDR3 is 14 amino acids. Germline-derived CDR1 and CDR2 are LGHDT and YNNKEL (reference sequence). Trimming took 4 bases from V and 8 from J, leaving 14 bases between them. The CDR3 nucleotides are TGTGCCAGCAGCCTCGGACAGATCTACGAAAAACTGTTTTTT. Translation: CASSLGQIYEKLFF.

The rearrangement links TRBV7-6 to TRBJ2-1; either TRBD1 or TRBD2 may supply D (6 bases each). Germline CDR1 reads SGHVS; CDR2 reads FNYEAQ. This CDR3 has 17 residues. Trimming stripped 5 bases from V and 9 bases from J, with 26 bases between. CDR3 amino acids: CASSPPGGGQGGGEQFF. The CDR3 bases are TGTGCCAGCAGCCCCCCCGGAGGGGGGCAAGGTGGGGGTGAGCAGTTCTTC. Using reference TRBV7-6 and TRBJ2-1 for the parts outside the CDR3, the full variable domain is GAGVSQSPRYKVTKRGQDVALRCDPISGHVSLYWYRQALGQGPEFLTYFNYEAQQDKSGLPNDRFSAERPEGSISTLTIQRTEQRDSAMYRCASSPPGGGQGGGEQFFGPGTRLTVL.

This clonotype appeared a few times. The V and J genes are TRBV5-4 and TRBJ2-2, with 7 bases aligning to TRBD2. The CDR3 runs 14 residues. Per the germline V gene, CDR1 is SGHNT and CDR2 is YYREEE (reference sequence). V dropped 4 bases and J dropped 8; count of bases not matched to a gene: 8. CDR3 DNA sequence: TGTGCCAGCAGCCAGACTAGCAATAGAGGGGAGCTGTTTTTT. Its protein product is CASSQTSNRGELFF.

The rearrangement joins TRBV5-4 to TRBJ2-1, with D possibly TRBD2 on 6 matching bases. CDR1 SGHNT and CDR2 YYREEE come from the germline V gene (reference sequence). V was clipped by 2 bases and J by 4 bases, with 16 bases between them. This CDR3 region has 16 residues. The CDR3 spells CASSFPKSGPYNEQFF. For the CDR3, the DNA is TGTGCCAGCAGCTTCCCGAAAAGCGGGCCGTACAATGAGCAGTTCTTC.

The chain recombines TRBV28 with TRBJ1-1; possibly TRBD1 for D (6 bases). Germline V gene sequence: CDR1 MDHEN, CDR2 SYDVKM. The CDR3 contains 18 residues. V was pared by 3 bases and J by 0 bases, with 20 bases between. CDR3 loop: CASSFRGTVNTMNTEAFF. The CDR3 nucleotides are TGTGCCAGCAGTTTTAGGGGGACGGTGAACACCATGAACACTGAAGCTTTCTTT. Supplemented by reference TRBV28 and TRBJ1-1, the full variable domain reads DVKVTQSSRYLVKRTGEKVFLECVQDMDHENMFWYRQDPGLGLRLIYFSYDVKMKEKGDIPEGYSVSREKKERFSLILESASTNQTSMYLCASSFRGTVNTMNTEAFFGQGTRLTVV.

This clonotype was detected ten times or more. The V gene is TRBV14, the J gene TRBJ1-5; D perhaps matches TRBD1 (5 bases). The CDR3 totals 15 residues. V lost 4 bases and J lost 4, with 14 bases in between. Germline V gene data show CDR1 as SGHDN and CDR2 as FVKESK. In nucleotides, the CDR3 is TGTGCCAGCAGCCTCCAGGGCCTCCAAAATCAGCCCCAGCATTTT. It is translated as CASSLQGLQNQPQHF.

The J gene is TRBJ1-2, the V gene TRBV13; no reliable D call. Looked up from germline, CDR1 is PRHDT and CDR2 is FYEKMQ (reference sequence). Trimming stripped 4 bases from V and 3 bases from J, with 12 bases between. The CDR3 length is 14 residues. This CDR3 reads CASSSAGSYYGYTF. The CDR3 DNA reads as TGTGCCAGCAGCTCCGCGGGATCCTACTATGGCTACACCTTC. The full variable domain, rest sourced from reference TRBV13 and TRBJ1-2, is AAGVIQSPRHLIKEKRETATLKCYPIPRHDTVYWYQQGPGQDPQFLISFYEKMQSDKGSIPDRFSAQQFSDYHSELNMSSLELGDSALYFCASSSAGSYYGYTFGSGTRLTVV.

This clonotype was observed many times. Here the CDR3 reads CASSPGLAGEDSYNEQFF. The CDR3, as DNA: TGTGCCAGCAGCCCGGGACTAGCGGGAGAGGATTCCTACAATGAGCAGTTCTTC. The chain couples TRBV11-3 to TRBJ2-1; TRBD2 matches at 14 bases. The CDR3 has 18 residues. V trimming: 5 bases; J trimming: 1 base; junction bases outside the gene matches: 7. In germline, CDR1 is SGHNT, CDR2 YENEEA. The variable domain in full, with the rest retrieved from reference TRBV11-3 and TRBJ2-1, is EAGVVQSPRYKIIEKKQPVAFWCNPISGHNTLYWYLQNLGQGPELLIRYENEEAVDDSQLPKDRFSAERLKGVDSTLKIQPAELGDSAVYLCASSPGLAGEDSYNEQFFGPGTRLTVL.